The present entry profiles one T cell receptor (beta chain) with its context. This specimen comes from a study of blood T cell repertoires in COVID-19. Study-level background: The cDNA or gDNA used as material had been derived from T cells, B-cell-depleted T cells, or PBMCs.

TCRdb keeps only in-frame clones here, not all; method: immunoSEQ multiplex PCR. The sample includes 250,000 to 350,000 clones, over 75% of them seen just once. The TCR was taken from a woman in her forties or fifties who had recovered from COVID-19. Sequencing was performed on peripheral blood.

The CDR3 loop is CASSLEGAGPRAQYF. CDR3 sequence (DNA): TGTGCCAGCAGCTTAGAAGGGGCGGGGCCCCGGGCCCAGTACTTC. This chain connects TRBV11-2 to TRBJ2-5; possible D gene TRBD2, 6 bases. The CDR3 runs 15 residues. CDR1 SGHAT and CDR2 FQNNGV come from the germline V gene. V shed 0 bases and J shed 9 bases, with 17 bases lying between them.